The clone carrying this T cell receptor (beta chain) has a handful of counts. The target antigen is unknown. These data originate in a study of glioma-infiltrating T cells. Using RNA template, CDR3s of TCR alpha and beta were amplified with iRepertoire arm-PCR. Tissue mRNA or PBMC total RNA, roughly 85-450 ng, went into one-step reverse transcription and amplification. TCRdb used MiXCR to reprocess the multiplex PCR reads, holding one entry per CDR3 protein. The table lists around 100,000 distinct CDR3 sequences, 25% to 35% of them singletons. General study findings and limits: Gliomas, especially low-grade, showed above-expected tissue-blood divergence; non-neoplastic patients showed below. Very few CDR3 sequences were shared between tissue and blood.

The CDR3 has 13 residues. Germline-derived CDR1 and CDR2 are DFQATT and SNEGSKA (reference sequence). V was clipped by 3 bases and J by 2 bases, with 10 bases between them. This receptor was identified in a human donor with low-grade glioma or glioblastoma, undergoing nonglioma brain surgery, or in good health (not recorded which). The rearrangement uses TRBV20-1 and TRBJ1-2; D is unresolved. Input material: glioma tissue, nonneoplastic brain tissue, or PBMCs (not recorded which). The CDR3 loop reads CSASGPINYGYTF. CDR3 nucleotide sequence: TGCAGTGCTAGTGGGCCCATAAACTATGGCTACACCTTC.